The 3 T cell receptor beta chains given below trace back to one sample, sequenced in a study of siplizumab effects on memory and regulatory T cells. The protocol was immunoSEQ multiplex PCR, while the TCRdb copy is restricted to in-frame clones and leaves out a portion. The sample holds some 80,000 clones, roughly 94% seen once. Input material: CD8+ T cells sorted from blood. These receptor sequences come from a human donor in good health.

The rearrangement links TRBV27 to TRBJ1-1, with a weak D call TRBD1 (5 bases). The CDR3 runs to 13 residues. The ends were cut back, 1 base at V and 3 bases at J, with 6 bases in the middle. CDR1 is MNHEY, CDR2 SMNVEV, per germline (reference sequence). CDR3 loop: CASSLWGYTEAFF. Here the CDR3 DNA reads TGTGCCAGCAGTTTATGGGGGTACACTGAAGCTTTCTTT.

This clone appeared a single time. The chain is built from TRBV19 and TRBJ2-2; 8 bases are a match to TRBD2. After removal of 1 base from V and 8 bases from J, the junction contained 12 bases not matched to a gene. Per the germline V gene, CDR1 is LNHDA and CDR2 is SQIVND (reference sequence). This CDR3 region has 17 residues. The CDR3 DNA follows: TGTGCCAGTAGTATAGGTCTAGCGGGCTCCATTACAGGGGAGCTGTTTTTT. Amino acid sequence: CASSIGLAGSITGELFF.

This sequence joins TRBV6-4 and TRBJ2-1, with 10 bases lining up with TRBD2. Germline CDR1 and CDR2: MRHNA and SNTAGT. Trimming at V came to 2 bases and at J to 8 bases, leaving 6 bases not matched to a gene. The CDR3 spans 15 residues. The CDR3 DNA reads TGTGCCAGCAGTGACCGGACTAGCGGCTTTGATGAGCAGTTCTTC. Encoded protein: CASSDRTSGFDEQFF.